The source of this TCR beta chain is a study of post-analysis software for immune sequencing data. Study as a whole: Some patients lacked subtype; others had relapsing-remitting, secondary progressive or progressive-relapsing disease. Study-wide results and caveats: Normalized Chao1 diversity was significantly lower in multiple sclerosis patients than in controls. There were a few TRBV segments more frequent in patients than controls, and TRBV5-6, TRBV5-1 and TRBV20-1 were among them. Strong co-clustering by F measure was seen for same-batch samples.

Unique molecular identifiers tagged the TCR beta cDNA libraries. TCRdb called the PCR reads again in MiXCR, with one record for every CDR3 protein. Found here are 400,000 to 500,000 distinct CDR3 sequences, 39% of them singletons; the top ten hold approximately 7.7%. The CDR3 runs to 13 residues. V lost 5 bases, J lost 7 bases, and 11 bases stayed unmatched. From germline, CDR1 is SQVTM and CDR2 ANQGSEA. Notes on this clonotype: What it binds is unknown.

The receptor was isolated from a girl aged 2-10 years with multiple sclerosis. The V gene is TRBV29-1, the J gene TRBJ2-7; 7 positions agree with TRBD2. The source material was blood. The CDR3 DNA follows: TGCAGCGTTACCGGGACTATTTACAATGAGCAGTACTTC. It encodes CSVTGTIYNEQYF.